What follows are 20 T cell receptor beta chains derived from one specimen sequenced in a study of shared clonotypes between healthy human individuals (dated by TCRdb to between 2020 and 2021). Receptors were amplified or captured by the immunoSEQ multiplex PCR assay. What TCRdb holds here is the immuneACCESS table cut down to in-frame rearrangements. Part of the clones is not present; checked against another copy, under half of the missing clones reflect an unresolved V gene, and the others are unexplained. The sample includes 950,000 to 1,300,000 clones, with about 80% observed a single time. The leading ten clones occupy roughly 1.4% of the sample. Specimen: memory CD4+ T cells sorted from blood. Taken with the paper, the label for cell subset or site translates to: CD45RA-negative fraction. The receptors shown here come from a man younger than 35 in good health.

The chain has TRBV5-1 and TRBJ2-5, with D perhaps TRBD1 or TRBD2 (5 bases each). Germline V gene lookup returns CDR1 SGHRS and CDR2 YFSETQ. V lost 4 bases and J 1 base, leaving 11 bases between the germline ends. This CDR3 is built from 14 residues. This chain's CDR3 is CASSRGRIQETQYF. The CDR3 DNA reads as TGCGCCAGCAGCAGGGGACGGATCCAAGAGACCCAGTACTTC. Supplemented by reference TRBV5-1 and TRBJ2-5, the full variable domain reads KAGVTQTPRYLIKTRGQQVTLSCSPISGHRSVSWYQQTPGQGLQFLFEYFSETQRNKGNFPGRFSGRQFSNSRSEMNVSTLELGDSALYLCASSRGRIQETQYFGPGTRLLVL.

The chain carries TRBV5-1 and TRBJ2-5, with a weak D call TRBD1 (6 bases). V lost 0 bases and J lost 2, with 11 bases in between. In germline, CDR1 is SGHRS, CDR2 YFSETQ. The CDR3 sequence is 15 residues long. The CDR3 region is CASSLVSGAQETQYF. As DNA, the CDR3 is TGCGCCAGCAGCTTGGTATCAGGGGCACAAGAGACCCAGTACTTC.

This sequence joins TRBV6-5 and TRBJ2-2; 8 bases align to TRBD2. The germline CDR1 and CDR2 sequences are MNHEY and SVGAGI. V lost 6 bases to trimming and J lost 1 base; unmatched junction nucleotides: 1. The CDR3 sequence is 14 residues long. The CDR3 here is CASSTSGNTGELFF. The CDR3 DNA is TGTGCCAGCAGCACTAGCGGGAACACCGGGGAGCTGTTTTTT.

The V gene is TRBV6-5, the J gene TRBJ2-1; the match to TRBD2 covers 15 bases. With 7 bases clipped from V and 7 bases from J, the junction kept 5 bases outside the gene matches. Looked up from germline, CDR1 is MNHEY and CDR2 is SVGAGI. CDR3 length equals 15 residues. The DNA for the CDR3 is TGTGCCAGCAAGGCCGGGACTAGCGGGAGGAATGAGCAGTTCTTC. Protein product: CASKAGTSGRNEQFF.

CDR3 sequence reads: CASSFSGDRSPLHF. The DNA of the CDR3 is TGTGCCAGCAGTTTTTCCGGTGATCGTTCACCCCTCCACTTT. The chain is built from TRBV28 and TRBJ1-6; D not resolved. CDR3 length: 14 residues. The germline gives CDR1 MDHEN, CDR2 SYDVKM. Trimming left V 3 bases short and J 9 bases short, with 12 bases between. The full variable domain, its missing parts supplied by reference TRBV28 and TRBJ1-6, is DVKVTQSSRYLVKRTGEKVFLECVQDMDHENMFWYRQDPGLGLRLIYFSYDVKMKEKGDIPEGYSVSREKKERFSLILESASTNQTSMYLCASSFSGDRSPLHFGNGTRLTVT.

The V gene is TRBV7-3, the J gene TRBJ1-1; D uncertain. Trimming removed 5 bases from V and 4 bases from J, with 11 bases in between. The germline V gene encodes CDR1 SGHTA and CDR2 FQGTGA. The CDR3 contains 13 residues. The CDR3: CASSNPSGTEAFF. As DNA, the CDR3 is TGTGCCAGCAGCAACCCTAGTGGCACTGAAGCTTTCTTT.

This chain uses TRBV7-8 with TRBJ2-2, with 9 bases identical to TRBD2. The CDR3 has 16 amino acids. V lost 7 bases, J lost 5 bases, and 11 bases stayed unmatched. Germline CDR1 reads SGHVS; CDR2 reads FQNEAQ. This chain's CDR3 is CASTDRPSGKTGELFF. The CDR3 DNA is TGTGCCAGCACCGACCGTCCTAGCGGGAAGACCGGGGAGCTGTTTTTT.

This clone occurred once. This chain joins TRBV7-9 and TRBJ2-7; no reliable D call. In germline, CDR1 is SEHNR, CDR2 FQNEAQ (reference sequence). The CDR3 sequence is 9 residues long. V was clipped by 4 bases and J by 5 bases, with 0 bases between them. CDR3 sequence (DNA): TGTGCCAGCAGCTACGAGCAGTACTTC. Amino acid sequence: CASSYEQYF.

This chain joins TRBV29-1 and TRBJ1-5; 7 bases line up with TRBD1. The junction had 8 bases not matched to a gene; V was cut back by 3 bases and J by 6 bases. Germline CDR1 and CDR2: SQVTM and ANQGSEA. This CDR3 contains 14 residues. The CDR3 region has the DNA TGCAGCGTTGAGGAAGACAGGGCTTTTCAGCCCCAGCATTTT. Translated, it gives CSVEEDRAFQPQHF.

The chain has TRBV19 and TRBJ2-3; the D gene is possibly TRBD1 (5 bases). V was trimmed by 4 bases and J by 2 bases, leaving 7 bases between them. CDR3 length equals 13 residues. Germline V gene lookup returns CDR1 LNHDA and CDR2 SQIVND (reference sequence). The CDR3 protein is CASSSRVTDTQYF. CDR3 DNA sequence: TGTGCCAGTAGTAGCAGGGTCACAGATACGCAGTATTTT.

The J gene is TRBJ1-5, the V gene TRBV19; D unclear. Germline lookup yields CDR1 LNHDA and CDR2 SQIVND (reference sequence). The V and J ends lost 10 bases and 1 base respectively, with 17 bases between them. The CDR3 runs to 15 residues. The CDR3 loop is CATTATGGSNQPQHF. The CDR3 region has the DNA TGTGCCACCACAGCTACCGGAGGCAGCAATCAGCCCCAGCATTTT.

The chain employs TRBV7-2 and TRBJ1-1; unclear D gene. The V gene lost 1 base and the J gene lost 0 bases, with 9 bases spanning the gap. CDR3 length equals 15 residues. Germline V gene data show CDR1 as SGHTA and CDR2 as FQGNSA. Written as DNA, the CDR3 is TGTGCCAGCAGCTTAGGGAGGATCCTGAACACTGAAGCTTTCTTT. Its protein is CASSLGRILNTEAFF. Full variable domain (rest looked up from reference TRBV7-2 and TRBJ1-1): GAGVSQSPSNKVTEKGKDVELRCDPISGHTALYWYRQSLGQGLEFLIYFQGNSAPDKSGLPSDRFSAERTGGSVSTLTIQRTQQEDSAVYLCASSLGRILNTEAFFGQGTRLTVV.

The V gene is TRBV7-9, the J gene TRBJ1-1; D not certain. With 6 bases removed from V and 0 bases from J, the gap between germline ends came to 11 bases. The CDR3 covers 14 residues. Germline V gene data show CDR1 as SEHNR and CDR2 as FQNEAQ (reference sequence). CDR3 DNA sequence: TGTGCCAGCAGACCTGACGGACTGAACACTGAAGCTTTCTTT. Its protein is CASRPDGLNTEAFF.

This clone was counted only a few times. The chain links TRBV6-1 to TRBJ2-2, with D perhaps TRBD1 (6 bases). V lost 1 base and J 6 bases, leaving 9 bases between the germline ends. CDR1 and CDR2 from the germline V gene are MNHNS and SASEGT. The CDR3 is 14 residues long. CDR3 region: CASSEGDISGELFF. The CDR3 DNA sequence: TGTGCCAGCAGTGAAGGGGACATATCCGGGGAGCTGTTTTTT.

The V gene is TRBV7-9, the J gene TRBJ1-4; the D is unclear. This CDR3 has 15 amino acids. Germline V gene data show CDR1 as SEHNR and CDR2 as FQNEAQ (reference sequence). V was clipped by 6 bases and J by 0 bases, with 11 bases between them. CDR3 region: CASRPSATTNEKLFF. In DNA form, the CDR3 reads TGTGCCAGCAGGCCTTCGGCAACAACTAATGAAAAACTGTTTTTT.

The chain uses TRBV10-2 and TRBJ2-5, with TRBD2 as a possible D gene (6 bases). The better agreement between TRBJ2-7 and the DNA end casts doubt on the J call. The CDR3 extends over 13 amino acids. Per the germline V gene, CDR1 is WSHSY and CDR2 is SAAADI. CDR3 amino acids: CASKSGSSYEQYF. The CDR3 bases are TGCGCCAGCAAGTCCGGGAGCTCCTACGAGCAGTACTTC.

The V and J genes are TRBV6-1 and TRBJ1-6; D perhaps matches TRBD1 (6 bases). V was clipped by 10 bases and J by 6 bases, with 19 bases between them. This CDR3 is 15 amino acids long. The V gene's germline CDR1 is MNHNS and CDR2 SASEGT. The CDR3 nucleotides read TGTGCCACCAACCCCCCCGGGGGGCTTAATTCACCCCTCCACTTT. Protein product: CATNPPGGLNSPLHF.

V usage is TRBV28 and J usage is TRBJ1-3; TRBD1 aligns across 9 bases. J was trimmed by 2 bases and V by 6 bases; bases with no gene match: 5. The CDR3 consists of 15 residues. Germline V CDR1 and CDR2: MDHEN, SYDVKM. The CDR3 region is CASSYTGGTGNTIYF. CDR3 DNA: TGTGCCAGCAGCTACACAGGGGGCACTGGAAACACCATATATTTT. The full variable domain, in which reference TRBV28 and TRBJ1-3 provide the parts outside the CDR3, is DVKVTQSSRYLVKRTGEKVFLECVQDMDHENMFWYRQDPGLGLRLIYFSYDVKMKEKGDIPEGYSVSREKKERFSLILESASTNQTSMYLCASSYTGGTGNTIYFGEGSWLTVV.

This rearrangement joins TRBV5-4 to TRBJ1-2; weak D call: TRBD1 (5 bases). Trimming removed 4 bases at V and 4 bases at J, with 14 bases between. This CDR3 has 14 residues. Germline CDR1 SGHNT, CDR2 YYREEE (reference sequence). The CDR3 region is CASSLRVESYGYTF. In nucleotides, the CDR3 is TGTGCCAGCAGCCTCAGGGTGGAGAGCTATGGCTACACCTTC.

The V gene is TRBV28, the J gene TRBJ2-7; 9 bases align to TRBD1. Germline trimming cut 3 bases from V and 12 bases from J; bases unmatched to any gene: 6. The germline V gene has CDR1 MDHEN and CDR2 SYDVKM. The CDR3 sequence is 12 residues long. CDR3 coding DNA: TGTGCCAGCAGTTTCCGGGACAGGGTACGGTACTTC. This translates into CASSFRDRVRYF. Variable domain in full (rest from reference TRBV28 and TRBJ2-7): DVKVTQSSRYLVKRTGEKVFLECVQDMDHENMFWYRQDPGLGLRLIYFSYDVKMKEKGDIPEGYSVSREKKERFSLILESASTNQTSMYLCASSFRDRVRYFGPGTRLTVT.